The present T cell receptor (beta chain) was sequenced within a study of T cells in Graves' hyperthyroidism and ophthalmopathy. The study, taken as a whole, reports: The blood repertoire included most of the expanded thyroid clonotypes above 0.001.

There were TCR beta CDR3 regions amplified from RNA transcripts. The TCR CDR3 first-round RT-PCR relied on the HTBI primer set. TCRdb re-called the multiplex PCR reads with MiXCR, one entry per CDR3 protein. This sample has a few hundred thousand distinct CDR3 sequences; under 15% occur once, and the top ten carry approximately 32%. The table lists this clonotype with many counts. Its antigen is unknown. V was pared by 6 bases and J by 5 bases, with 25 bases between. In germline, CDR1 is SQVTM, CDR2 ANQGSEA. The length of the CDR3 is 16 residues. The sample taken for sequencing was blood. The chain recombines TRBV29-1 with TRBJ2-5, with D perhaps matching TRBD1 (6 bases). This receptor was obtained from a young woman with Graves' hyperthyroidism. The CDR3 here is CSVAPADRSPGETQYF. In DNA, the CDR3 is TGCAGCGTAGCCCCTGCCGACAGGTCCCCGGGGGAGACCCAGTACTTC.